This T cell receptor (beta chain) was obtained from a study of cytomegalovirus exposure and HLA in healthy donors. General study findings and limits: Most observed TCR sequences were rare, whereas some public TCRs were detected in many donors. The authors listed 150 to 200 TCR beta chains as cytomegalovirus-associated. In a later analysis, a missense DCLRE1C variant was linked to TCR beta V- and J-gene trimming.

Losses at the gene ends were 3 bases for V and 2 bases for J; bases not matched to a gene: 7. The CDR3 consists of 15 residues. Germline V CDR1 and CDR2: SQVTM, ANQGSEA. In the PCR, 60 Vbeta and 13 Jbeta primers were used. Study processing details: There were about 86 million unique TCR beta chains by a later count, and approximately 10 million of them were shared. TCRdb's copy holds only in-frame clones and misses some; the assay was immunoSEQ multiplex PCR. The V and J calls and clone size are taken from that table; D and trimming were inferred from the DNA. The sample holds 150,000 to 200,000 clones; around 80% are singletons and the top ten take under 8%. A word on this clone: Its antigen is not identified.

What was sequenced was PBMCs. This chain connects TRBV29-1 to TRBJ2-5, with 9 bases identical to TRBD2. This TCR came from a man aged 50 or older in good health and CMV-seropositive. The CDR3 protein is CSVDSGLARQETQYF. CDR3 DNA sequence: TGCAGCGTTGACTCCGGACTAGCGAGGCAAGAGACCCAGTACTTC.